Given below is one TCR beta chain in context. Its antigen is as yet unknown. This entry comes from a study of radiotherapy plus CTLA-4 blockade in lung cancer. General observations from the study: Per reports, early blood T cell clone dynamics, plus interferon-beta, forecast response most strongly. Expansion of tumor-derived TCR clones was observed in blood after radiotherapy plus ipilimumab.

Sequenced by immunoSEQ multiplex PCR; TCRdb stores in-frame clones only, minus some. The sample gives fewer than 95,000 clones, about four fifths of which show up once; around 0.79% is in the top ten. Lung cancer patients with chemo-refractory metastatic non-small-cell disease were given focal radiation plus CTLA-4 blockade with ipilimumab. In germline, CDR1 is MDHEN, CDR2 SYDVKM. V was shortened by 2 bases and J by 10 bases, with 14 bases between the two germline ends. The CDR3 spans 14 residues. This clonotype originated in a human donor with non-small cell lung cancer who had stable disease on radiotherapy plus ipilimumab. The rearrangement joins TRBV28 to TRBJ1-4, with D maybe TRBD1 (5 bases). Sequencing used peripheral blood, obtained from a patient treated with radiotherapy plus ipilimumab. The CDR3 spells CASSLGQGRGKLFF. The CDR3 nucleotides read TGTGCCAGCAGTTTAGGGCAGGGCAGAGGAAAACTGTTTTTT.